These 17 T cell receptor beta chains came from one sample sequenced in a study of T-cell reconstitution after alpha-beta-depleted transplantation in children (dated by TCRdb to the mid-2010s). What the treatment or condition label conveys for this sample: allogeneic hematopoietic cell transplantation with graft depleted of TCRalphabeta T cells and CD19 B cells. Libraries came from PCR. The sequencing machine was an Illumina HiSeq 2500. TCR libraries were prepared with molecular barcoding, using unique molecular identifiers to normalize TCRbeta repertoire quantification. The public reads were quality trimmed at Q25 with fastp and then assembled into clones with MiXCR by TCRdb, keeping productive beta chains. Every entry covers one CDR3 protein and lists the most common genes and DNA from its rows. The sample has fewer than 750,000 distinct CDR3 sequences on record, approximately 22% of them singletons. The ten most abundant clones make up 14% of the sample.

The material was PBMCs, mostly from graft donor cells, obtained 360 days after TCRalphabeta/CD19-depleted stem cell transplant. Source of these receptors: a boy younger than two who had a stem cell transplant for acute myeloid leukemia, so the T cells may come from the graft donor.

This clonotype came up many times. Sequence at one end of the junction differs from germline and may be a read error. CDR3 nucleotide sequence: TGTGCCAGCTCACCCGGGGTAACAGATACGCAGTATTTT. It is translated as CASSPGVTDTQYF. The chain couples TRBV5-1 to TRBJ2-3; possibly TRBD2 for D (5 bases). The CDR3 consists of 13 residues. Germline CDR1 is SGHRS and CDR2 is YFSETQ. The entire variable domain, with the rest obtained from reference TRBV5-1 and TRBJ2-3, is as follows: KAGVTQTPRYLIKTRGQQVTLSCSPISGHRSVSWYQQTPGQGLQFLFEYFSETQRNKGNFPGRFSGRQFSNSRSEMNVSTLELGDSALYLCASSPGVTDTQYFGPGTRLTVL.

This clonotype turned up a few times. This chain joins TRBV6-6 and TRBJ2-1; D not resolved. Germline V gene sequence: CDR1 MNHNY, CDR2 SVGAGI (reference sequence). V lost 5 bases, J lost 6 bases, and 11 bases lay in between. CDR3 length: 13 residues. CDR3 nucleotide sequence: TGTGCCAGCAGTCGTAGGATTGGCAATGAGCAGTTCTTC. The encoded protein is CASSRRIGNEQFF.

This clonotype appeared a few times. This chain links TRBV2 with TRBJ2-5; D is perhaps TRBD2 (6 bases). The germline CDR1 and CDR2 sequences are SNHLY and FYNNEI. This CDR3 has 16 residues. With 6 bases removed from V and 3 bases from J, the gap between germline ends came to 20 bases. DNA for the CDR3: TGTGCCAGCAGCCGGCCGGGAGCCAGAATCGAAGAGACCCAGTACTTC. Translated, it gives CASSRPGARIEETQYF. The complete variable domain, with remaining parts taken from reference TRBV2 and TRBJ2-5, reads EPEVTQTPSHQVTQMGQEVILRCVPISNHLYFYWYRQILGQKVEFLVSFYNNEISEKSEIFDDQFSVERPDGSNFTLKIRSTKLEDSAMYFCASSRPGARIEETQYFGPGTRLLVL.

This rearrangement joins TRBV9 to TRBJ2-3; 11 nucleotides match TRBD2. Unmatched junction bases numbered 2, after V lost 4 bases and J lost 1 base. Germline CDR1 is SGDLS and CDR2 is YYNGEE. This CDR3 region has 15 residues. As DNA, the CDR3 is TGTGCCAGCAGCATACTAGCGGGGGGCACAGATACGCAGTATTTT. This gives the protein CASSILAGGTDTQYF.

This clonotype was observed many times. The gene calls are TRBV20-1 and TRBJ2-3, with 8 bases that match TRBD1. Germline values: CDR1 DFQATT, CDR2 SNEGSKA (reference sequence). The trim removed 6 bases at V and 4 bases at J, leaving 12 bases unmatched. The CDR3 has 15 residues. The CDR3 here is CSAQLPGQVPDTQYF. CDR3 sequence (DNA): TGCAGTGCCCAGCTGCCGGGACAGGTCCCAGATACGCAGTATTTT.

This clonotype was picked up many times. The chain uses TRBV5-1 and TRBJ2-3; 12 bases are a match to TRBD2. Germline CDR1 reads SGHRS; CDR2 reads YFSETQ. Trimming removed 1 base from V and 2 bases from J; junction bases left unmatched: 5. The CDR3 runs to 17 residues. CDR3 loop: CASSLSLAGGHTDTQYF. The CDR3 DNA reads as TGCGCCAGCAGCTTGTCACTAGCGGGGGGCCACACAGATACGCAGTATTTT.

This clonotype occurred a few times. V gene TRBV12-3 or TRBV12-4 combines with J gene TRBJ2-6; 9 bases line up with TRBD1. V shed 5 bases and J 2 bases; nucleotides not matched to a gene: 10. The CDR3 is 18 amino acids. The CDR3 DNA follows: TGTGCCAGCAGTCCCGGGACAGGGATTGGGCCTGGGGCCAACGTCCTGACTTTC. Amino acid sequence: CASSPGTGIGPGANVLTF.

This clonotype was counted only a few times. This chain uses TRBV29-1 with TRBJ1-2; 9 positions match TRBD1. The germline gives CDR1 SQVTM, CDR2 ANQGSEA. The CDR3 consists of 15 residues. Trimming cost V 3 bases and J 4 bases; bases outside gene matches: 9. The CDR3 region is CSVDVEQGAFYGYTF. In DNA form, the CDR3 reads TGCAGCGTTGACGTAGAACAGGGGGCATTCTATGGCTACACCTTC.

The rearrangement joins TRBV11-3 to TRBJ2-5, with TRBD2 identical over 11 bases. The CDR3 runs to 17 residues. CDR1 SGHNT and CDR2 YENEEA come from the germline V gene. Trimming took 1 base from V and 5 from J; bases not matched to a gene: 9. The CDR3: CASSLGVAGGPGETQYF. The CDR3 region has the DNA TGTGCCAGCAGCTTAGGGGTAGCGGGGGGGCCGGGGGAGACCCAGTACTTC.

The chain uses TRBV13 and TRBJ2-7, with D maybe TRBD2 (7 bases). Trimming left V 2 bases short and J 3 bases short, with 17 bases between. CDR1 PRHDT and CDR2 FYEKMQ come from the germline V gene (reference sequence). The length of the CDR3 is 16 residues. CDR3 region: CASSLLDRGARYEQYF. CDR3 coding DNA: TGTGCCAGCAGCTTACTGGATCGGGGGGCTCGCTACGAGCAGTACTTC. Looking up the rest from reference TRBV13 and TRBJ2-7 gives the full variable domain: AAGVIQSPRHLIKEKRETATLKCYPIPRHDTVYWYQQGPGQDPQFLISFYEKMQSDKGSIPDRFSAQQFSDYHSELNMSSLELGDSALYFCASSLLDRGARYEQYFGPGTRLTVT.

J is TRBJ1-2 and V is TRBV6-1; the match to TRBD1 covers 10 bases. The trim removed 7 bases at V and 4 bases at J, leaving 6 bases unmatched. The CDR3 loop spans 14 amino acids. Germline CDR1 and CDR2: MNHNS and SASEGT. CDR3 region: CASILTGGSYGYTF. In DNA form, the CDR3 reads TGTGCCAGCATCTTGACAGGGGGCAGCTATGGCTACACCTTC.

This clonotype showed up just a few times. The chain is built from TRBV5-1 and TRBJ2-2; 9 bases agree with TRBD2. The germline V gene encodes CDR1 SGHRS and CDR2 YFSETQ. Trimming removed 3 bases from V and 6 bases from J; junction bases left unmatched: 12. The CDR3 totals 17 residues. CDR3: CASSSGLAVSWPGELFF. For the CDR3, the DNA is TGCGCCAGCAGCTCGGGACTAGCTGTGTCTTGGCCCGGGGAGCTGTTTTTT.

This clonotype was found many times. The chain recombines TRBV6-1 with TRBJ1-4; D unresolved. Between the trimmed V and J ends, which lost 7 bases and 0 bases, there was a span of 9 bases. In germline, CDR1 is MNHNS, CDR2 SASEGT. The CDR3 sequence is 14 residues long. The CDR3: CASTMTATNEKLFF. The CDR3 nucleotides read TGTGCCAGCACCATGACTGCAACTAATGAAAAACTGTTTTTT.

The gene calls are TRBV20-1 and TRBJ2-1; no reliable D call. The length of the CDR3 is 16 residues. CDR1 is DFQATT, CDR2 SNEGSKA, per germline (reference sequence). The V and J ends lost 1 base and 0 bases respectively, with 13 bases between them. CDR3 DNA: TGCAGTGCTAGAGTCCTCGGGCGCGGCTCCTACAATGAGCAGTTCTTC. Its protein is CSARVLGRGSYNEQFF.

This clonotype has ten or more counts. The chain joins TRBV5-5 to TRBJ1-6; D ambiguous. In germline, CDR1 is SGHKS, CDR2 YYEKEE (reference sequence). With 3 bases removed from V and 9 bases from J, the gap between germline ends came to 16 bases. The CDR3 is made up of 15 amino acids. This CDR3 reads CASSSRYGEGSPLHF. DNA for the CDR3: TGTGCCAGCAGCTCAAGGTACGGCGAAGGTTCACCCCTCCACTTT.

This chain uses TRBV5-5 with TRBJ2-7; 7 bases map to TRBD1. J was trimmed by 1 base and V by 6 bases; bases with no gene match: 7. The CDR3 loop spans 14 amino acids. Germline CDR1 and CDR2: SGHKS and YYEKEE (reference sequence). The CDR3 sequence is CASTWATGSYEQYF. The CDR3 DNA sequence: TGTGCCAGCACCTGGGCGACAGGGTCCTACGAGCAGTACTTC.

The chain uses TRBV20-1 and TRBJ2-6; TRBD1 aligns across 8 bases. The CDR3 is 14 residues long. J gave up 4 bases and V 6 bases, and 5 bases lay outside the gene matches. The germline V gene encodes CDR1 DFQATT and CDR2 SNEGSKA (reference sequence). The CDR3 protein is CSARQGRGANVLTF. CDR3 sequence (DNA): TGCAGTGCGAGACAGGGGAGGGGGGCCAACGTCCTGACTTTC.